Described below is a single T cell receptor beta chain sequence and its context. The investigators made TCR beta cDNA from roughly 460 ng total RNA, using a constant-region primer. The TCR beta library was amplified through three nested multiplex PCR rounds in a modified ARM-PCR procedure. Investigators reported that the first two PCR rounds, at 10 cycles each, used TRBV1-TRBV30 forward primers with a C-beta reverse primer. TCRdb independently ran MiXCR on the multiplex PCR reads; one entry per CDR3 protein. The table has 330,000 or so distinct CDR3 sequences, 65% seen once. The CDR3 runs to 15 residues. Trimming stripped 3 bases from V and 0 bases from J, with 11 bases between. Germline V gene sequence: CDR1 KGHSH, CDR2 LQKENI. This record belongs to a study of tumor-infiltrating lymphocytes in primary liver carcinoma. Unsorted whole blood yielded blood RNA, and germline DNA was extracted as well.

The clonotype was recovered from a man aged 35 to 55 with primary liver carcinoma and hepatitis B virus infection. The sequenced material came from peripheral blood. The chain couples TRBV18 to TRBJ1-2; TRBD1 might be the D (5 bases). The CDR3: CASSPSGTPNYGYTF. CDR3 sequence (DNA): TGTGCCAGCTCACCGTCAGGGACCCCTAACTATGGCTACACCTTC.